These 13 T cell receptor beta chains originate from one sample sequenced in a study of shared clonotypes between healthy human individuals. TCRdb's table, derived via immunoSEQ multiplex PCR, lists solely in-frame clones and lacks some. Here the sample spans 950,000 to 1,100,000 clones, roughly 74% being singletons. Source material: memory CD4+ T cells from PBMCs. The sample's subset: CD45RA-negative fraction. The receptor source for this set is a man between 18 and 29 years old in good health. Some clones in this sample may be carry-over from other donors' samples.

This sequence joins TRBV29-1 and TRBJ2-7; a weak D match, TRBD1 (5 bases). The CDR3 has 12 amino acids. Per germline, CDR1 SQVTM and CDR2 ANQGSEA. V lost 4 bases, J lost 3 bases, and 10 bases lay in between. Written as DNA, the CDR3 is TGCAGCGTTGCACAGGTTAACTACGAGCAGTACTTC. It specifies CSVAQVNYEQYF.

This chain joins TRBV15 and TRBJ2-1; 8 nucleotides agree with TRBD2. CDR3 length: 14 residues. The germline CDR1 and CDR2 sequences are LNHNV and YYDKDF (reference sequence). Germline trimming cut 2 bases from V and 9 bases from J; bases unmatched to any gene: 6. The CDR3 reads CATSRSTAGGEQFF. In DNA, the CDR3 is TGTGCCACCAGCAGATCTACCGCGGGGGGTGAGCAGTTCTTC.

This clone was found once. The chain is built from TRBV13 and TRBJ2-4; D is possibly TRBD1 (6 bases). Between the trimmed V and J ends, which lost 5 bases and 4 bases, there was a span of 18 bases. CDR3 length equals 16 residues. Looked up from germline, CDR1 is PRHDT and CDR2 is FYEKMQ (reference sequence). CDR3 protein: CASSIGPDRPKNIQYF. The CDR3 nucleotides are TGTGCCAGCAGCATTGGACCGGACAGACCAAAAAACATTCAGTACTTC.

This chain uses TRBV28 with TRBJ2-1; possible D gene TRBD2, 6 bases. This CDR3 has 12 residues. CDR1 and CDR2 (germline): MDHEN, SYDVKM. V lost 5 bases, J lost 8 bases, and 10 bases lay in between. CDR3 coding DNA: TGTGCCAGCAGTGGGACTTTCGATGAGCAGTTCTTC. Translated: CASSGTFDEQFF. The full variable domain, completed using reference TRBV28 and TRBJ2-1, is DVKVTQSSRYLVKRTGEKVFLECVQDMDHENMFWYRQDPGLGLRLIYFSYDVKMKEKGDIPEGYSVSREKKERFSLILESASTNQTSMYLCASSGTFDEQFFGPGTRLTVL.

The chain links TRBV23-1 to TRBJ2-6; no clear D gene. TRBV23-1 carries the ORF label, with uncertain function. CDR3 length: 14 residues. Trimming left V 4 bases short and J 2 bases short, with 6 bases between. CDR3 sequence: CASSRAAGANVLTF. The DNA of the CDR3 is TGCGCCAGCAGTCGTGCCGCTGGGGCCAACGTCCTGACTTTC.

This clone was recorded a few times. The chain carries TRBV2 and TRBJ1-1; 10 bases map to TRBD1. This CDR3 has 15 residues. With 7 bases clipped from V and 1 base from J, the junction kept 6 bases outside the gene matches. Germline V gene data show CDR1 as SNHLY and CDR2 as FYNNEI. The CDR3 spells CASNRDRGQNTEAFF. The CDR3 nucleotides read TGTGCCAGCAACCGGGACAGGGGACAGAACACTGAAGCTTTCTTT. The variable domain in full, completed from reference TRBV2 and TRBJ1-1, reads EPEVTQTPSHQVTQMGQEVILRCVPISNHLYFYWYRQILGQKVEFLVSFYNNEISEKSEIFDDQFSVERPDGSNFTLKIRSTKLEDSAMYFCASNRDRGQNTEAFFGQGTRLTVV.

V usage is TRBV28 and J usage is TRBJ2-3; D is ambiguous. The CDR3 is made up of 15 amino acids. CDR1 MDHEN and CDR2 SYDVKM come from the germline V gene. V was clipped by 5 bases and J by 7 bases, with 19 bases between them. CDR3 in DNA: TGTGCCAGCAGTCTACTTCATGGAGTCGCGAATACGCAGTATTTT. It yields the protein CASSLLHGVANTQYF.

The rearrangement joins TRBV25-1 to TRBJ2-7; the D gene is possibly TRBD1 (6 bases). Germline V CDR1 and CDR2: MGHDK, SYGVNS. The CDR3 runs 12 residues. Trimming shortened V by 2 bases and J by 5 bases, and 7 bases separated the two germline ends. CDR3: CASSERGNEQYF. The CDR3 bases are TGTGCCAGCAGTGAAAGGGGGAACGAGCAGTACTTC.

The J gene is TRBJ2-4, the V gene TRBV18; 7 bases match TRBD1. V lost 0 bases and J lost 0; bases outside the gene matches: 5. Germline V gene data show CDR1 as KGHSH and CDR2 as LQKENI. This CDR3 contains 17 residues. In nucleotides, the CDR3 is TGTGCCAGCTCACCACCGGGACAGTCTATAGCCAAAAACATTCAGTACTTC. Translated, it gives CASSPPGQSIAKNIQYF. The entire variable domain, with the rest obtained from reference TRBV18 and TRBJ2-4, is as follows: NAGVMQNPRHLVRRRGQEARLRCSPMKGHSHVYWYRQLPEEGLKFMVYLQKENIIDESGMPKERFSAEFPKEGPSILRIQQVVRGDSAAYFCASSPPGQSIAKNIQYFGAGTRLSVL.

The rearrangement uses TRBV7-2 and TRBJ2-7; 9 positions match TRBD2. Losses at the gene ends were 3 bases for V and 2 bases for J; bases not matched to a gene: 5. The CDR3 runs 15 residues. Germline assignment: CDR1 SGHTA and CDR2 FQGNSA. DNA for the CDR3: TGTGCCAGCAGCTTTAGCGGGAGTAGCACCTACGAGCAGTACTTC. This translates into CASSFSGSSTYEQYF.

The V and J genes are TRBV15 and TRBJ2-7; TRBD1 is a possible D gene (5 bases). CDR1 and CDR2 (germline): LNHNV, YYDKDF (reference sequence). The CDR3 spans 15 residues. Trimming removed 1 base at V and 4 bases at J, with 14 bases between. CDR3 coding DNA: TGTGCCACCAGCAGAGGTTCGCCTGGGGCGTACGAGCAGTACTTC. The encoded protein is CATSRGSPGAYEQYF. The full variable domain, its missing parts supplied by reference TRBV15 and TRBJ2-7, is DAMVIQNPRYQVTQFGKPVTLSCSQTLNHNVMYWYQQKSSQAPKLLFHYYDKDFNNEADTPDNFQSRRPNTSFCFLDIRSPGLGDTAMYLCATSRGSPGAYEQYFGPGTRLTVT.

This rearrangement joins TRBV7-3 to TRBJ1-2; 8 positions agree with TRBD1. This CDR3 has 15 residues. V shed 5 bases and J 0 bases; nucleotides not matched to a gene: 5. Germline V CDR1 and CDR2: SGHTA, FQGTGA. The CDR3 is CASSPPGQANYGYTF. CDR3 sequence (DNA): TGTGCCAGCAGCCCACCGGGACAGGCTAACTATGGCTACACCTTC.

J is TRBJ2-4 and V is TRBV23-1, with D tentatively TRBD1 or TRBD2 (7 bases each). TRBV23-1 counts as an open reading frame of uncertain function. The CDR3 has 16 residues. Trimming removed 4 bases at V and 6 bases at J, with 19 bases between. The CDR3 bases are TGCGCCAGCAGTCGATTACTAGCAGGGGGGGGAAACATTCAGTACTTC. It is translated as CASSRLLAGGGNIQYF.